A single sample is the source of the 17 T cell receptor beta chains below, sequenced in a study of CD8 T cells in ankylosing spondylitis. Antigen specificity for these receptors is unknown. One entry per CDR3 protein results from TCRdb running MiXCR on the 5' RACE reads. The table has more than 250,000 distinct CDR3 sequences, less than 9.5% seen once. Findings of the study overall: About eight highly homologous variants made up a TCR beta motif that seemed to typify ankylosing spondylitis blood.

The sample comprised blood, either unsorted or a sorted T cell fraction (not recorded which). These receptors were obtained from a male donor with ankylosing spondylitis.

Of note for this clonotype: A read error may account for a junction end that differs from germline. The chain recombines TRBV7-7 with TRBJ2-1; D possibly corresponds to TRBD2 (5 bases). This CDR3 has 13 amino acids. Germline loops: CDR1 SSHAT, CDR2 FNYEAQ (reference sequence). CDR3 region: CASSRVRGNEQFF. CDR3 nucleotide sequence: TGTGCTAGCAGCCGTGTCCGGGGCAATGAGCAGTTCTTC.

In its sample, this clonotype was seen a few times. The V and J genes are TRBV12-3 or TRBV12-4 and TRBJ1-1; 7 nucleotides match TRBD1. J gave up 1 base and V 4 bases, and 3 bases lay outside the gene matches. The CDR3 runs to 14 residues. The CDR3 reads CASSSTGENTEAFF. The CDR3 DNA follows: TGTGCCAGCAGTTCCACAGGGGAGAACACTGAAGCTTTCTTT.

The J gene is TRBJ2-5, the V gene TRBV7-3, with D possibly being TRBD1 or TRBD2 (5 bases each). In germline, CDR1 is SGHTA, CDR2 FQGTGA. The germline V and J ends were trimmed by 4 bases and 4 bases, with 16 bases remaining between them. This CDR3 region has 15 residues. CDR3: CASSSSRDPRETQYF. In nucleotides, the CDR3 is TGTGCCAGCAGCTCTAGCAGGGACCCTCGAGAGACCCAGTACTTC.

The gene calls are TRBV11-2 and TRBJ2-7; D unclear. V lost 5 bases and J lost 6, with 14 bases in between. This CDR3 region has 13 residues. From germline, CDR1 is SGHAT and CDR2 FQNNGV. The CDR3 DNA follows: TGTGCCAGCAGCCCAACACCGTCGGGCGAGCAGTACTTC. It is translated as CASSPTPSGEQYF. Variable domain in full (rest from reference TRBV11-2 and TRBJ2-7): EAGVAQSPRYKIIEKRQSVAFWCNPISGHATLYWYQQILGQGPKLLIQFQNNGVVDDSQLPKDRFSAERLKGVDSTLKIQPAKLEDSAVYLCASSPTPSGEQYFGPGTRLTVT.

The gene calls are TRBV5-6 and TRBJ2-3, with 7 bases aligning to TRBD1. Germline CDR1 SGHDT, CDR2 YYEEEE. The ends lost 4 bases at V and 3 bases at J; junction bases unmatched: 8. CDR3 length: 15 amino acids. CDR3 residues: CASSPRTGYTDTQYF. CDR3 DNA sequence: TGTGCCAGCAGCCCTAGGACAGGCTATACAGATACGCAGTATTTT. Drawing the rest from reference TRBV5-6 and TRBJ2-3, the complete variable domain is DAGVTQSPTHLIKTRGQQVTLRCSPKSGHDTVSWYQQALGQGPQFIFQYYEEEERQRGNFPDRFSGHQFPNYSSELNVNALLLGDSALYLCASSPRTGYTDTQYFGPGTRLTVL.

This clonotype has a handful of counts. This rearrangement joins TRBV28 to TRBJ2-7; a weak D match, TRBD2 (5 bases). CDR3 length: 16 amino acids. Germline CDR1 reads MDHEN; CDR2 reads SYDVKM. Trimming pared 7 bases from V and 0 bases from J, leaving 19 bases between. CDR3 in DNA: TGTGCCAGCACCCCGCCTGGAGCGGCCAGCTCCTACGAGCAGTACTTC. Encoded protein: CASTPPGAASSYEQYF. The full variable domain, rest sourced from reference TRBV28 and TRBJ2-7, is DVKVTQSSRYLVKRTGEKVFLECVQDMDHENMFWYRQDPGLGLRLIYFSYDVKMKEKGDIPEGYSVSREKKERFSLILESASTNQTSMYLCASTPPGAASSYEQYFGPGTRLTVT.

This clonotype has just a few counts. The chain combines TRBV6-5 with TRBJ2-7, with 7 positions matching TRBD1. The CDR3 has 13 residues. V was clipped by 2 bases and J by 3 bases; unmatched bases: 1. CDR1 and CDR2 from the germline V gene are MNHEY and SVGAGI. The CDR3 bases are TGTGCCAGCAGTTACGGGACAGTCTACGAGCAGTACTTC. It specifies CASSYGTVYEQYF.

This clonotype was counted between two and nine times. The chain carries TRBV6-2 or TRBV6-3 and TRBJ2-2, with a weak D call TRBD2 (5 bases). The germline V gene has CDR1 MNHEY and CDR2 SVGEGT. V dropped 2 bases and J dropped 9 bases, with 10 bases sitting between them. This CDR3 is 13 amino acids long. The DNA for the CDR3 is TGTGCCAGCAGTTACGAGGGCTTCCGGGAGCTGTTTTTT. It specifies CASSYEGFRELFF.

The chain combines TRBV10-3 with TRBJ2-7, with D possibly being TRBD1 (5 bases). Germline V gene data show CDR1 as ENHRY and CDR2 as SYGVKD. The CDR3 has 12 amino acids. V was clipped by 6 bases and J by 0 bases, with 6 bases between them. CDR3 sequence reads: CAIRDISYEQYF. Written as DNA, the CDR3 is TGTGCCATCAGGGACATCTCCTACGAGCAGTACTTC.

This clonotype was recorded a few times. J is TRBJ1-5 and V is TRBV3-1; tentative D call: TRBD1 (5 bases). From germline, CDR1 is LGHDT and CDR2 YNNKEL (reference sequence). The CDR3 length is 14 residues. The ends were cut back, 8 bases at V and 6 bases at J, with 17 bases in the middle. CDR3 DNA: TGTGCCAGCGGGCTCCAGGGACTCGGTCAGCCCCAGCATTTT. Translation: CASGLQGLGQPQHF.

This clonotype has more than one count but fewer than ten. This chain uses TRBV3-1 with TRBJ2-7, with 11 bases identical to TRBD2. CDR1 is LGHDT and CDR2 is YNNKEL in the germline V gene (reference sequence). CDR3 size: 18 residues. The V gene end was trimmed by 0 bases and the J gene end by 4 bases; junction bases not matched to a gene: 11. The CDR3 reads CASSQERLAGLSSYEQYF. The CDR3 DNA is TGTGCCAGCAGCCAAGAGCGACTAGCGGGATTAAGTTCGTACGAGCAGTACTTC.

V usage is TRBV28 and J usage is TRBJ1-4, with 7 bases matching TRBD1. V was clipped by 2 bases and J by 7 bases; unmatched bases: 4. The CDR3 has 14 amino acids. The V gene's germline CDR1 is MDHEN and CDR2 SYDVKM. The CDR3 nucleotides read TGTGCCAGCAGTTTAGAGGGGGCAGGTGAAAAACTGTTTTTT. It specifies CASSLEGAGEKLFF.

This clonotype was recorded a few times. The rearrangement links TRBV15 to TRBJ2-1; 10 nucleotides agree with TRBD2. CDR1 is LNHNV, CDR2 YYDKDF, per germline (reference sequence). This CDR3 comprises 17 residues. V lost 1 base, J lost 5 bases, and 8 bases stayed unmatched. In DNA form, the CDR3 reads TGTGCCACCAGCAGAGCCCGCCTAGCGGGGGCCCACAATGAGCAGTTCTTC. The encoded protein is CATSRARLAGAHNEQFF. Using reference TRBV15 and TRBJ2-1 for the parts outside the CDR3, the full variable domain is DAMVIQNPRYQVTQFGKPVTLSCSQTLNHNVMYWYQQKSSQAPKLLFHYYDKDFNNEADTPDNFQSRRPNTSFCFLDIRSPGLGDTAMYLCATSRARLAGAHNEQFFGPGTRLTVL.

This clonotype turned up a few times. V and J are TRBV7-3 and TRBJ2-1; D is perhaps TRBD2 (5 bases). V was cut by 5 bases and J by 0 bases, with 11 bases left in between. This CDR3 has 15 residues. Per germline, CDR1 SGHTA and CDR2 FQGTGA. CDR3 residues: CASSPLVNSYNEQFF. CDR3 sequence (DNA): TGTGCCAGCAGCCCACTAGTTAACTCCTACAATGAGCAGTTCTTC.

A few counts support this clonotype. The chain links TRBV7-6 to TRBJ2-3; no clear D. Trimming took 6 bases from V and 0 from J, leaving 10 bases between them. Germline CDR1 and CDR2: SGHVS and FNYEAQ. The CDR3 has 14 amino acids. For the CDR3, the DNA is TGTGCCAGCAGTAGTACAGCTAGCACAGATACGCAGTATTTT. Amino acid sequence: CASSSTASTDTQYF.

CDR3 nucleotides: TGCAGTGCTAGAGTAGGGGGCCTACGGAACACTGAAGCTTTCTTT. Its translation is CSARVGGLRNTEAFF. The genes are TRBV20-1 and TRBJ1-1; 7 nucleotides align to TRBD1. The V gene's germline CDR1 is DFQATT and CDR2 SNEGSKA (reference sequence). Germline trimming cut 1 base from V and 1 base from J; bases unmatched to any gene: 6. The CDR3 length is 15 residues.

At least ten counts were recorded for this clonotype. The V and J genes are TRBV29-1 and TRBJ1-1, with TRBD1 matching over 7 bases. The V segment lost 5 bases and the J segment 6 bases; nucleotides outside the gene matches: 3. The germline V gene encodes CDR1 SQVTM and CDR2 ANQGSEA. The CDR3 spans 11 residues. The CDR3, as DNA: TGCAGCGTTTCAGGGGGGGCTGAAGCTTTCTTT. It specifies CSVSGGAEAFF.